The TCR beta chain described here comes from a study of T-cell reconstitution after alpha-beta-depleted transplantation in children. Unique molecular identifiers were incorporated when the TCRbeta library was constructed. TCRdb passed the PCR reads through MiXCR, listing each CDR3 protein once. Among about 480,000 distinct CDR3 sequences listed, under 15% were seen once. Per the germline V gene, CDR1 is LNHNV and CDR2 is YYDKDF (reference sequence). Trimming stripped 3 bases from V and 2 bases from J, with 11 bases between. The CDR3 runs to 14 residues. This clonotype was seen only a few times. The sequence was obtained from a human donor who donated a stem cell graft to a child with combined immunodeficiency. This material consisted of PBMCs from the stem cell graft donor, taken from the stem cell graft. The chain recombines TRBV15 with TRBJ2-7; D may be TRBD1 (5 bases). The DNA for the CDR3 is TGTGCCACCAGCAGTATTCAGGGAACCTACGAGCAGTACTTC. Amino acids: CATSSIQGTYEQYF. The full variable domain, completed using reference TRBV15 and TRBJ2-7, is DAMVIQNPRYQVTQFGKPVTLSCSQTLNHNVMYWYQQKSSQAPKLLFHYYDKDFNNEADTPDNFQSRRPNTSFCFLDIRSPGLGDTAMYLCATSSIQGTYEQYFGPGTRLTVT.